This TCR beta chain is from a study of monozygotic twins with inflammatory bowel disease. Study-level results: Versus healthy twins, IBD patients showed fewer clonotypes shared with others, especially with disease activity. By inverse Simpson index, TCRbeta diversity was lower in IBD patients than in healthy co-twins.

Template switching appended UMIs that held a 6-nucleotide sample barcode. No DNA is given; TCRdb re-called the 5' RACE reads and lists each CDR3 protein once. The table lists 300,000 to 400,000 distinct CDR3 sequences, with around 2% in the top ten. The CDR3 is 16 amino acids. Germline CDR1 is SGHTS and CDR2 is YDEGEE. Concerning this clonotype: The target antigen is unknown.

Skipping T cell sorting, the study isolated total RNA directly from whole blood. The genes are TRBV5-8 and TRBJ2-6; the D call from TCRdb, TRBD1, cannot be confirmed without DNA. This TCR came from a human donor with ulcerative colitis or Crohn's disease, or a healthy co-twin of an affected twin (not recorded which). Input material: blood. The CDR3 spells CASSPLGIGGANVLTF. Using reference TRBV5-8 and TRBJ2-6 for the parts outside the CDR3, the full variable domain is EAGVTQSPTHLIKTRGQQATLRCSPISGHTSVYWYQQALGLGLQFLLWYDEGEERNRGNFPPRFSGRQFPNYSSELNVNALELEDSALYLCASSPLGIGGANVLTFGAGSRLTVL.